These 20 T cell receptor beta chains were sequenced from one sample in a study of identical twins. TCRdb reprocessed the 5' RACE reads with MiXCR, giving one entry per CDR3 protein. The table shows hundreds of thousands of distinct CDR3 sequences, with 8.5% to 9% occurring only once. The sample also formed part of further work on yellow fever vaccine responses in identical twins.

Sequenced input: PBMCs. The receptor set was obtained from a woman aged 18-29 years in good health.

J is TRBJ2-7 and V is TRBV24-1; maybe TRBD1 (6 bases). With 2 bases removed from V and 4 bases from J, the gap between germline ends came to 11 bases. This CDR3 has 14 amino acids. Germline CDR1 and CDR2: KGHDR and SFDVKD. The CDR3 DNA sequence: TGTGCCACCAGTGATTCCGGGACACGGTACGAGCAGTACTTC. Amino acids: CATSDSGTRYEQYF.

The chain has TRBV2 and TRBJ2-6; no firm D call. CDR1 SNHLY and CDR2 FYNNEI come from the germline V gene. The V and J ends lost 7 bases and 0 bases respectively, with 10 bases between them. This CDR3 has 15 amino acids. CDR3 nucleotide sequence: TGTGCCAGCACGACCGATTCCTCTGGGGCCAACGTCCTGACTTTC. This encodes CASTTDSSGANVLTF.

The sample holds many counts of this clonotype. This chain joins TRBV12-3 or TRBV12-4 and TRBJ2-1, with 8 bases lining up with TRBD2. CDR3 length: 12 residues. V gave up 3 bases and J gave up 12 bases; unmatched junction bases: 4. CDR3 nucleotides: TGTGCCAGCAGTTTCGGGACTAGAACGCAGTTCTTC. It translates to CASSFGTRTQFF.

This clonotype was recorded a few times. V usage is TRBV12-3 or TRBV12-4 and J usage is TRBJ2-5, with 9 bases lining up with TRBD2. This CDR3 region has 15 residues. The V and J ends lost 7 bases and 1 base, in that order; junction bases with no gene match: 7. The CDR3 coding sequence is TGTGCCAGCACCCCTGCGACTAGCGGCCAAGAGACCCAGTACTTC. It is translated as CASTPATSGQETQYF.

There are a few counts of this clonotype. The chain is built from TRBV29-1 and TRBJ2-3, with 7 bases aligning to TRBD1. This CDR3 has 13 amino acids. Germline trimming cut 6 bases from V and 3 bases from J; bases unmatched to any gene: 6. Germline CDR1 SQVTM, CDR2 ANQGSEA. CDR3 protein: CSVVGQDTDTQYF. The CDR3 DNA sequence: TGCAGCGTCGTCGGACAGGATACAGATACGCAGTATTTT.

This clonotype was counted a few times. The chain recombines TRBV27 with TRBJ2-7, with unresolved D. Germline V gene sequence: CDR1 MNHEY, CDR2 SMNVEV (reference sequence). This CDR3 comprises 13 residues. The germline V and J ends were trimmed by 2 bases and 4 bases, with 9 bases remaining between them. The CDR3 loop is CASSLTAQYEQYF. The CDR3 nucleotides are TGTGCCAGCAGTTTAACGGCCCAATACGAGCAGTACTTC.

The V and J genes are TRBV11-2 and TRBJ1-1; D call uncertain. Germline CDR1 reads SGHAT; CDR2 reads FQNNGV. The CDR3 has 13 amino acids. Trimming pared 5 bases from V and 5 bases from J, leaving 12 bases between. CDR3 sequence reads: CASSPAVWTEAFF. CDR3 in DNA: TGTGCCAGCAGCCCGGCGGTTTGGACTGAAGCTTTCTTT.

The V gene is TRBV9, the J gene TRBJ2-5; the match to TRBD2 covers 8 bases. The CDR3 runs to 15 residues. V shed 0 bases, J shed 0 bases, and the junction held 1 base outside the gene matches. Germline V CDR1 and CDR2: SGDLS, YYNGEE. As DNA, the CDR3 is TGTGCCAGCAGCGTAGACGGGAGGGACCAAGAGACCCAGTACTTC. Protein sequence: CASSVDGRDQETQYF.

The V gene is TRBV6-1, the J gene TRBJ2-5; 8 bases are a match to TRBD2. The CDR3 extends over 16 amino acids. Germline V lookup: CDR1 MNHNS, CDR2 SASEGT. V was pared by 6 bases and J by 1 base, with 10 bases of the junction left unmatched. This CDR3 is CASSPGGASGQETQYF. The CDR3 DNA follows: TGTGCCAGCAGCCCGGGGGGGGCTAGCGGCCAAGAGACCCAGTACTTC.

The table lists this clonotype with a few counts. The chain has TRBV2 and TRBJ2-1; 9 nucleotides agree with TRBD1. The CDR3 length is 13 residues. After removal of 7 bases from V and 11 bases from J, the junction contained 9 bases not matched to a gene. Germline values: CDR1 SNHLY, CDR2 FYNNEI. CDR3: CASTGTGTAKQFF. As DNA, the CDR3 is TGTGCCAGCACCGGGACAGGGACAGCAAAGCAGTTCTTC.

This clonotype was observed at least ten times. The V gene is TRBV12-3 or TRBV12-4, the J gene TRBJ2-5; D unclear. V was pared by 4 bases and J by 4 bases, with 7 bases between. This CDR3 contains 12 residues. The CDR3 protein is CASSSTLETQYF. The CDR3 DNA is TGTGCCAGCAGTTCGACACTAGAGACCCAGTACTTC.

This clonotype was observed many times. The chain carries TRBV11-2 and TRBJ2-3; 9 nucleotides line up with TRBD1. The CDR3 contains 18 residues. CDR1 and CDR2 (germline): SGHAT, FQNNGV. The V gene end was trimmed by 1 base and the J gene end by 1 base; junction bases not matched to a gene: 9. CDR3: CASSLVGGQGYRTDTQYF. CDR3 DNA: TGTGCCAGCAGCTTAGTGGGGGGACAGGGCTATCGCACAGATACGCAGTATTTT.

V usage is TRBV4-3 and J usage is TRBJ2-7; 7 bases are a match to TRBD1. The V segment lost 1 base and the J segment 5 bases; nucleotides outside the gene matches: 11. The CDR3 totals 16 residues. Germline CDR1 LGHNA, CDR2 YSLEER. In nucleotides, the CDR3 is TGCGCCAGCAGCCAAGTAAATCGAGGGGGCGGAGACGAGCAGTACTTC. Its translation is CASSQVNRGGGDEQYF.

This clonotype was found a few times. V usage is TRBV5-1 and J usage is TRBJ2-7, with 10 bases lining up with TRBD2. The CDR3 contains 19 residues. Germline CDR1 SGHRS, CDR2 YFSETQ. J gave up 0 bases and V 4 bases, and 16 bases lay outside the gene matches. CDR3 nucleotide sequence: TGCGCCAGCAGCCCCGAAGCGGGGGGGGCCAGATTGAGCTCCTACGAGCAGTACTTC. Translation: CASSPEAGGARLSSYEQYF.

This clonotype showed up just a few times. CDR3 sequence reads: CATRGAGQETQYF. CDR3 coding DNA: TGTGCCACCAGGGGTGCTGGCCAAGAGACCCAGTACTTC. The chain employs TRBV24-1 and TRBJ2-5; D is uncertain. The germline gives CDR1 KGHDR, CDR2 SFDVKD. The CDR3 runs 13 residues. Trimming took 7 bases from V and 1 from J, leaving 9 bases between them.

The chain combines TRBV5-5 with TRBJ1-3; perhaps TRBD1 as D (5 bases). V was shortened by 4 bases and J by 0 bases, with 11 bases between the two germline ends. The CDR3 runs to 15 residues. CDR1 and CDR2 from the germline V gene are SGHKS and YYEKEE (reference sequence). This CDR3 is CASSPRAISGNTIYF. CDR3 in DNA: TGTGCCAGCAGCCCCAGGGCGATCTCTGGAAACACCATATATTTT.

This clonotype has just a few counts. The CDR3 is CASSQESSGGYNEQFF. The DNA for the CDR3 is TGCGCCAGCAGCCAAGAAAGTAGCGGGGGTTACAATGAGCAGTTCTTC. This sequence joins TRBV4-1 and TRBJ2-1; 9 nucleotides agree with TRBD2. In germline, CDR1 is MGHRA, CDR2 YSYEKL. V shed 0 bases and J 4 bases; nucleotides not matched to a gene: 4. CDR3 length: 16 residues.

The gene calls are TRBV27 and TRBJ1-1; 9 positions agree with TRBD1. The CDR3 runs 15 residues. Germline V gene sequence: CDR1 MNHEY, CDR2 SMNVEV (reference sequence). V lost 1 base, J lost 9 bases, and 9 bases stayed unmatched. The CDR3 DNA reads as TGTGCCAGCAGTTTATTTTCCGGGACAGGGTCGAAAGCTTTCTTT. As protein: CASSLFSGTGSKAFF.

This clonotype was recorded many times. The chain carries TRBV5-1 and TRBJ2-7, with 7 bases identical to TRBD1. Germline CDR1 and CDR2: SGHRS and YFSETQ. This CDR3 is built from 14 residues. After removal of 4 bases from V and 2 bases from J, the junction contained 6 bases not matched to a gene. The CDR3 sequence is CASSPGTVAYEQYF. The DNA for the CDR3 is TGCGCCAGCAGCCCCGGGACAGTAGCCTACGAGCAGTACTTC.

This clonotype was recorded a few times. The rearrangement joins TRBV29-1 to TRBJ2-1; D is ambiguous. Germline CDR1 reads SQVTM; CDR2 reads ANQGSEA. The CDR3 sequence is 13 residues long. V was pared by 3 bases and J by 9 bases, with 15 bases between. CDR3 DNA: TGCAGCGTTGAGAGCGACGGGTCATTTGAGCAGTTCTTC. It is translated as CSVESDGSFEQFF.